This TCR beta chain was captured by sequencing in a study of tumor-infiltrating lymphocytes in primary liver carcinoma. Co-extraction yielded RNA and DNA from approximately 20-30 mg of unsorted bulk tissue. Starting material of about 480 ng total RNA yielded TCR beta cDNA via a constant-region primer. What produced the TCR beta libraries was three nested multiplex PCR rounds using slightly modified ARM-PCR. Both of the initial two PCR rounds ran for roughly 10 cycles and employed TRBV1-TRBV30 forward primers alongside a C-beta reverse primer. MiXCR, run by TCRdb on the multiplex PCR reads, gives a single entry per CDR3 protein. Counted here are some 120,000 distinct CDR3 sequences, 60% to 70% occurring once; the ten biggest clones make up over 7%. The germline V gene encodes CDR1 SGHRS and CDR2 YFSETQ. CDR3 size: 16 residues. Trimming at V came to 1 base and at J to 3 bases, leaving 8 bases not matched to a gene.

This clonotype was sampled from a woman between 55 and 75 years old with primary liver carcinoma and hepatitis B virus infection. V gene TRBV5-1 combines with J gene TRBJ2-3; 7 bases are a match to TRBD2. Sequenced sample: liver tumor tissue from sampling region 1. The subset is: tumor region T1, superior pole. CDR3 DNA: TGCGCCAGCAGCTTGAATTTGGGGCGGGGGACAGATACGCAGTATTTT. Translated, it gives CASSLNLGRGTDTQYF.